Listed below are T cell receptor beta chains from one sample, sequenced in a study of STAT5B mutations in CD4+ large granular lymphocyte leukemia. Assay: immunoSEQ multiplex PCR; the TCRdb copy retains only in-frame clones and omits some. The sample includes about 48,000 clones, roughly three quarters of them seen just once. The sample taken for sequencing was CD4+ T cells from blood buffy coats. All receptors derive from a human donor in good health. The CDR3 runs from the conserved cysteine through the conserved F or W. Each record gives: D gene, J gene, clone size, V gene, CDR3 protein, CDR3 DNA. The D gene is left open where the match is weak. Clone size is stated in some rows and not others, as once, few, many or a class when expanded.

- | TRBJ1-1 | - | TRBV28 | CASRGGQILNTEAFF | TGTGCCAGCAGGGGGGGGCAGATTTTGAACACTGAAGCTTTCTTT
TRBD1 | TRBJ2-7 | - | TRBV5-1 | CASSSGDRVGSYEQYF | TGCGCCAGCAGCTCCGGGGACAGGGTGGGGTCCTACGAGCAGTACTTC
- | TRBJ2-2 | - | TRBV18 | CASSPKDVQISGELFF | TGTGCCAGCTCACCCAAGGACGTACAAATATCCGGGGAGTTGTTTTTT
- | TRBJ2-2 | - | TRBV18 | CASSPPGRSSNTGELFF | TGTGCCAGCTCACCACCCGGACGGAGCTCGAACACCGGGGAGCTGTTTTTT
- | TRBJ2-2 | few | TRBV7-9 | CASSLVLAGRDTGELFF | TGTGCCAGCAGCTTAGTTCTTGCGGGCAGGGACACCGGGGAGCTGTTTTTT
- | TRBJ2-4 | - | TRBV5-1 | CASSPGQTPARNIQYF | TGCGCCAGCAGCCCCGGACAGACCCCAGCTCGAAACATTCAGTACTTC
- | TRBJ1-5 | few | TRBV19 | CASSTPLKPQHF | TGTGCCAGTAGTACTCCGCTCAAACCCCAGCATTTT
- | TRBJ1-3 | - | TRBV27 | CASSSQGSGNTIYF | TGTGCCAGCAGTTCACAGGGCTCTGGAAACACCATATATTTT
- | TRBJ2-2 | once | TRBV2 | CASNGGSWGELFF | TGTGCCAGCAACGGCGGTAGCTGGGGGGAGCTGTTTTTT
TRBD1 | TRBJ1-1 | - | TRBV27 | CASSLRGRGGTEAFF | TGTGCCAGCAGTTTAAGGGGGCGAGGTGGTACTGAAGCTTTCTTT
TRBD1 | TRBJ2-3 | - | TRBV7-2 | CASSSQGAEADTQYF | TGTGCCAGCAGCTCACAGGGGGCGGAAGCAGATACGCAGTATTTT
- | TRBJ1-5 | once | TRBV7-9 | CASSPGGPHNQPQHF | TGTGCCAGCAGCCCCGGGGGCCCCCACAATCAGCCCCAGCATTTT
- | TRBJ1-3 | - | TRBV9 | CASSVGNSGNTIYF | TGTGCCAGCAGCGTCGGAAATTCTGGAAACACCATATATTTT
- | TRBJ1-5 | - | TRBV18 | CASSPEGSNQPQHF | TGTGCCAGCTCACCGGAAGGAAGCAATCAGCCCCAGCATTTT
- | TRBJ2-7 | - | TRBV6-1 | CASRDEGEQYF | TGTGCCAGCAGAGACGAGGGTGAGCAGTACTTC
- | TRBJ2-2 | - | TRBV5-1 | CASSWDASNTGELFF | TGCGCCAGCAGCTGGGACGCCTCGAACACCGGGGAGCTGTTTTTT
TRBD1 | TRBJ1-6 | - | TRBV9 | CASSVGGGDSYSPLHF | TGTGCCAGCAGCGTAGGAGGAGGGGACAGCTATTCACCCCTCCACTTT
TRBD1 | TRBJ1-5 | few | TRBV6-1 | CASRSGTATNQPQHF | TGTGCCAGCAGATCCGGGACAGCCACCAATCAGCCCCAGCATTTT
- | TRBJ2-2 | few | TRBV7-9 | CASSLQGTGELFF | TGTGCCAGCAGCTTACAAGGCACCGGGGAGCTGTTTTTT
- | TRBJ2-5 | few | TRBV11-3 | CASRRGQQTQYF | TGTGCCAGCAGACGAGGACAGCAGACCCAGTACTTC
- | TRBJ1-1 | - | TRBV7-2 | CASSSPRGSNTEAFF | TGTGCCAGCAGCTCCCCGAGGGGCAGCAACACTGAAGCTTTCTTT
- | TRBJ2-1 | - | TRBV21-1 | CASSSRTGWSSYNEQFF | TGTGCCAGCAGCTCCAGGACAGGCTGGAGCTCCTACAATGAGCAGTTCTTC
TRBD2 | TRBJ2-1 | few | TRBV18 | CASSPPGTSGNEQFF | TGTGCCAGCTCACCACCCGGGACTAGCGGAAATGAGCAGTTCTTC
- | TRBJ1-2 | - | TRBV7-9 | CASSRTGNPRGYTF | TGTGCCAGCAGCCGCACAGGGAATCCGCGGGGCTACACCTTC
TRBD1 | TRBJ1-1 | - | TRBV19 | CASEDRRDTEAFF | TGTGCCTCGGAGGACAGGAGAGACACTGAAGCTTTCTTT
- | TRBJ2-5 | - | TRBV29-1 | CSPREGETQYF | TGCAGCCCCCGGGAAGGGGAGACCCAGTACTTC
- | TRBJ2-5 | - | TRBV4-2 | CASSQGGIEGETQYF | TGTGCCAGCAGCCAAGGTGGGATCGAGGGAGAGACCCAGTACTTC
- | TRBJ1-1 | - | TRBV7-9 | CASSLGQGLNTEAFF | TGTGCCAGCAGCTTGGGGCAGGGATTGAACACTGAAGCTTTCTTT
- | TRBJ1-1 | few | TRBV23-1 | CASSPGRTEAFF | TGCGCCAGCAGCCCGGGCCGCACTGAAGCTTTCTTT
- | TRBJ2-5 | few | TRBV20-1 | CSAGARGTQYF | TGCAGTGCTGGGGCCCGTGGAACCCAGTACTTC
- | TRBJ2-5 | - | TRBV7-2 | CASSPRHQETQYF | TGTGCCAGCAGCCCCCGACACCAAGAGACCCAGTACTTC
TRBD1 | TRBJ1-6 | few | TRBV13 | CASSSRDRAKNSPLHF | TGTGCCAGCAGCTCGCGGGACAGAGCTAAAAATTCACCCCTCCACTTT
- | TRBJ2-3 | few | TRBV30 | CAWSPGGGTDTQYF | TGTGCCTGGAGTCCAGGGGGAGGGACAGATACGCAGTATTTT
TRBD2 | TRBJ2-3 | once | TRBV5-1 | CASSRTSGGSTDTQYF | TGCGCCAGCAGCCGGACTAGCGGGGGGAGCACAGATACGCAGTATTTT
TRBD1 | TRBJ1-1 | - | TRBV18 | CASSPGTGILDTEAFF | TGTGCCAGCTCACCAGGGACAGGGATATTGGACACTGAAGCTTTCTTT
TRBD2 | TRBJ2-2 | - | TRBV7-6 | CASSLGASGGAVDTGELFF | TGTGCCAGCAGCTTAGGGGCTAGCGGGGGGGCCGTCGACACCGGGGAGCTGTTTTTT